This TCR beta chain emerged from a study of T-cell reconstitution after alpha-beta-depleted transplantation in children. Study conclusions and caveats: The main origin of T-cell counts and diversity one year after transplant was newly produced T cells. For some patients, TCRbeta diversity was high at day 60 because of recipient T cells and thymic progenitors that survived.

This sample's TCRbeta library carried unique molecular identifier barcodes. TCRdb itself ran the PCR reads through MiXCR, one entry per CDR3 protein. The sample includes roughly 280,000 distinct CDR3 sequences, roughly 12% seen only once; the top ten take around a quarter. This clonotype was seen repeatedly, ten times or more. Its specificity is not known. This CDR3 has 13 residues. Trimming shortened V by 5 bases and J by 3 bases, and 11 bases separated the two germline ends. The germline gives CDR1 SGHVS, CDR2 FNYEAQ. The chain carries TRBV7-6 and TRBJ2-7; D unresolved. This clonotype was obtained from a male patient between 2 and 15 years old who had a stem cell transplant for chronic granulomatous disease, so the T cells may come from the graft donor. The source material was peripheral blood, sampled 180 days after TCRalphabeta/CD19-depleted stem cell transplant. The CDR3 spells CASSRLGIYEQYF. In DNA, the CDR3 is TGTGCCAGCAGCCGATTGGGAATCTACGAGCAGTACTTC.